The entry that follows covers one T cell receptor beta chain sequence. Its antigen is not known. This entry comes from a study of T cells in Graves' hyperthyroidism and ophthalmopathy. Study background: Peripheral blood collection took place at initial diagnosis, before any treatment.

Authors of the study amplified TCR beta CDR3 regions from RNA transcripts. The HTBI primer set served for first-round RT-PCR of the TCR CDR3. MiXCR, applied by TCRdb to the multiplex PCR reads, yields one record per CDR3 protein. The table has hundreds of thousands of distinct CDR3 sequences, 35% to 40% seen once. Graves' hyperthyroidism is called stable when ophthalmopathy does not progress within 18 months. Uncontrolled infection, other autoimmune disease, pregnancy and lactation each barred patients from inclusion. Germline lookup yields CDR1 LGHNT and CDR2 FRNRAP. V shed 3 bases and J shed 4 bases, with 10 bases lying between them. The CDR3 contains 14 residues. Findings of the study overall: The model forecast ophthalmopathy, anticipating it by a median approximately 6.2 months before onset.

What was sequenced was blood. This clonotype originated in a man aged 18 to 30 with Graves' hyperthyroidism. The genes are TRBV12-5 and TRBJ1-5; perhaps TRBD1 as D (6 bases). The CDR3: CASGLRGANQPQHF. The CDR3 nucleotides read TGTGCTAGTGGTTTACGGGGGGCAAATCAGCCCCAGCATTTT.